Listed below are T cell receptor beta chains from one sample, sequenced in a study of shared clonotypes between healthy human individuals. Some clones are missing from TCRdb's copy, which holds only in-frame ones; the method was immunoSEQ multiplex PCR. This sample carries around 2,000,000 clones, roughly 95% of them seen once, and the ten largest clones take approximately 1%. Sequenced input: naive CD8+ T cells sorted from blood. Receptors originate from a man between 18 and 35 years old in good health. The CDR3 runs from the conserved cysteine through the conserved F or W. Each record gives: V gene, clone size, J gene, D gene, CDR3 protein, CDR3 DNA. The D gene is left open where the match is weak. Expanded clones are given a class, and other clones once, few, many or no size at all.

V gene: TRBV15; clone size: -; J gene: TRBJ2-7; D gene: -; CDR3 protein: CATSRDRATGEQYF; CDR3 DNA: TGTGCCACCAGCAGAGATAGGGCGACGGGTGAGCAGTACTTC
V gene: TRBV19; clone size: -; J gene: TRBJ1-2; D gene: -; CDR3 protein: CASSIDLEGGYTF; CDR3 DNA: TGTGCCAGTAGTATTGATCTGGAGGGAGGCTACACCTTC
V gene: TRBV10-3; clone size: -; J gene: TRBJ2-1; D gene: -; CDR3 protein: CASQEGPLDEQFF; CDR3 DNA: TGTGCCTCCCAGGAGGGGCCCTTGGATGAGCAGTTCTTC
V gene: TRBV5-4; clone size: -; J gene: TRBJ1-3; D gene: -; CDR3 protein: CASSLQGGSGNTIYF; CDR3 DNA: TGTGCCAGCAGCTTACAGGGAGGATCTGGAAACACCATATATTTT
V gene: TRBV9; clone size: -; J gene: TRBJ1-1; D gene: -; CDR3 protein: CASSQFGGQNTEAFF; CDR3 DNA: TGTGCCAGCAGCCAGTTTGGGGGACAGAACACTGAAGCTTTCTTT
V gene: TRBV5-4; clone size: -; J gene: TRBJ2-7; D gene: -; CDR3 protein: CASSDRDRSYEQYF; CDR3 DNA: TGTGCCAGCAGCGACCGGGACCGTTCCTACGAGCAGTACTTC
V gene: TRBV4-1; clone size: -; J gene: TRBJ2-7; D gene: TRBD2; CDR3 protein: CASSHKGGGSYEQYF; CDR3 DNA: TGCGCCAGCAGCCACAAAGGCGGGGGATCCTACGAGCAGTACTTC
V gene: TRBV7-9; clone size: -; J gene: TRBJ2-7; D gene: -; CDR3 protein: CASSLERDGFIEQYF; CDR3 DNA: TGTGCCAGCAGCTTAGAGAGGGATGGATTCATTGAGCAGTACTTC
V gene: TRBV4-3; clone size: -; J gene: TRBJ2-2; D gene: -; CDR3 protein: CASSQLRDTGELFF; CDR3 DNA: TGCGCCAGCAGCCAATTGAGGGACACCGGGGAGCTGTTTTTT
V gene: TRBV9; clone size: -; J gene: TRBJ1-4; D gene: -; CDR3 protein: CASSVTGATNEKLFF; CDR3 DNA: TGTGCCAGCAGCGTAACAGGTGCAACTAATGAAAAACTGTTTTTT
V gene: TRBV7-9; clone size: -; J gene: TRBJ1-5; D gene: TRBD1; CDR3 protein: CASSLVGTGGYSNQPQHF; CDR3 DNA: TGTGCCAGCAGCTTAGTGGGGACAGGGGGGTATAGCAATCAGCCCCAGCATTTT
V gene: TRBV4-3; clone size: -; J gene: TRBJ1-1; D gene: -; CDR3 protein: CASSSQAGVAEAFF; CDR3 DNA: TGCGCCAGCAGCTCGCAGGCGGGGGTGGCTGAAGCTTTCTTT
V gene: TRBV6-5; clone size: -; J gene: TRBJ2-7; D gene: -; CDR3 protein: CASSYGQGLEQYF; CDR3 DNA: TGTGCCAGCAGTTACGGCCAGGGGCTCGAGCAGTACTTC
V gene: TRBV5-4; clone size: -; J gene: TRBJ1-1; D gene: -; CDR3 protein: CASSPRGNTEAFF; CDR3 DNA: TGTGCCAGCAGCCCCAGAGGGAACACTGAAGCTTTCTTT
V gene: TRBV4-3; clone size: once; J gene: TRBJ2-5; D gene: -; CDR3 protein: CASSQGRGLETQYF; CDR3 DNA: TGCGCCAGCAGCCAAGGGCGGGGGCTAGAGACCCAGTACTTC
V gene: TRBV29-1; clone size: -; J gene: TRBJ2-2; D gene: -; CDR3 protein: CSASTGIYTGELFF; CDR3 DNA: TGCAGCGCAAGCACCGGGATATACACCGGGGAGCTGTTTTTT
V gene: TRBV7-9; clone size: -; J gene: TRBJ2-3; D gene: TRBD1; CDR3 protein: CASSSSGTGVPDTQYF; CDR3 DNA: TGTGCCAGCAGCTCATCAGGGACAGGGGTCCCAGATACGCAGTATTTT
V gene: TRBV2; clone size: -; J gene: TRBJ1-5; D gene: -; CDR3 protein: CASSGIDDQPQHF; CDR3 DNA: TGTGCCAGCAGTGGAATTGATGATCAGCCCCAGCATTTT
V gene: TRBV9; clone size: -; J gene: TRBJ2-1; D gene: -; CDR3 protein: CASSVVANSYNEQFF; CDR3 DNA: TGTGCCAGCAGCGTAGTGGCTAACTCCTACAATGAGCAGTTCTTC
V gene: TRBV27; clone size: -; J gene: TRBJ2-5; D gene: TRBD1; CDR3 protein: CASWSGQWGYQETQYF; CDR3 DNA: TGTGCCAGCTGGTCGGGACAGTGGGGGTACCAAGAGACCCAGTACTTC
V gene: TRBV27; clone size: once; J gene: TRBJ2-2; D gene: -; CDR3 protein: CASSLIGGDTGELFF; CDR3 DNA: TGTGCCAGCAGTTTAATTGGGGGTGACACCGGGGAGCTGTTTTTT
V gene: TRBV7-9; clone size: -; J gene: TRBJ2-7; D gene: -; CDR3 protein: CASSSRGQGSNEQYF; CDR3 DNA: TGTGCCAGCAGCTCCCGGGGACAAGGATCAAACGAGCAGTACTTC